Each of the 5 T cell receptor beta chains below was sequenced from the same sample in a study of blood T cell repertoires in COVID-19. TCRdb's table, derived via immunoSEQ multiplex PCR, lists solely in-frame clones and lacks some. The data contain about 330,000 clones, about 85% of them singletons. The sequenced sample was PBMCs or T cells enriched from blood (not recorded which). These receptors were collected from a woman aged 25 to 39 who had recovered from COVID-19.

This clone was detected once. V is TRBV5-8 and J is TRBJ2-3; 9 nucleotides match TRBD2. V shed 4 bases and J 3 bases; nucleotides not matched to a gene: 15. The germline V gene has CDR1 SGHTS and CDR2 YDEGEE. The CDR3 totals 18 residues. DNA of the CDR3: TGTGCCAGCAGCCGGAGGCGGGGGGGCCTAATTGGGACAGATACGCAGTATTTT. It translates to CASSRRRGGLIGTDTQYF.

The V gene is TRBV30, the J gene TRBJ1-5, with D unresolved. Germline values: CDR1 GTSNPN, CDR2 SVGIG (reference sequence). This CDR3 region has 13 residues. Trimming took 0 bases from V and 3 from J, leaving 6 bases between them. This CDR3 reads CAWSVGYNQPQHF. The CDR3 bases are TGTGCCTGGAGTGTGGGCTACAATCAGCCCCAGCATTTT.

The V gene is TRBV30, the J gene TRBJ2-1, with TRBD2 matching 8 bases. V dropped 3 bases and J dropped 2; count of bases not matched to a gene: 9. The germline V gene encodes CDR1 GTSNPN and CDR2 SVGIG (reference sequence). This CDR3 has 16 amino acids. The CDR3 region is CAWSISPGGPYNEQFF. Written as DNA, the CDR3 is TGTGCCTGGAGCATTTCCCCGGGGGGGCCCTACAATGAGCAGTTCTTC.

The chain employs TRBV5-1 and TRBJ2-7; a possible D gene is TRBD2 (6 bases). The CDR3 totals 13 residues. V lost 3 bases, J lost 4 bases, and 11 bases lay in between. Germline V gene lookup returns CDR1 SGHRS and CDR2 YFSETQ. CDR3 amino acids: CASSSGGEYEQYF. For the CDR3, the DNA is TGCGCCAGCAGCTCCGGCGGGGAGTACGAGCAGTACTTC.

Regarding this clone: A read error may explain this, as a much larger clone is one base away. CDR3 DNA sequence: TGTGCCAGCAGCAGGACAGGGAACACTGAAGCTTTCTTT. Protein product: CASSRTGNTEAFF. The V and J genes are TRBV7-3 and TRBJ1-1; 7 bases are a match to TRBD1. The junction had 1 base not matched to a gene; V was cut back by 5 bases and J by 1 base. The CDR3 sequence is 13 residues long. Germline V lookup: CDR1 SGHTA, CDR2 FQGTGA.